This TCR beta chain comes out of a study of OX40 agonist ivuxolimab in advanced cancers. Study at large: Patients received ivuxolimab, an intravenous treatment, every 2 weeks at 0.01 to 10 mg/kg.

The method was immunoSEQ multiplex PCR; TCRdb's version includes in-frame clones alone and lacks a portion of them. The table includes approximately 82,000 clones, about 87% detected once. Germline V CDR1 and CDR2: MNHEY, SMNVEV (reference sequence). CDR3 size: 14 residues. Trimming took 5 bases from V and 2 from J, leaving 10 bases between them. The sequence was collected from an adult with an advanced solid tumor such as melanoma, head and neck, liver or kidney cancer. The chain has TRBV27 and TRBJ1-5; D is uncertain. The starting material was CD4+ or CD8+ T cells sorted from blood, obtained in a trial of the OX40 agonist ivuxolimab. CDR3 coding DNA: TGTGCCAGCAGTCCTTCGTTCGGCAATCAGCCCCAGCATTTT. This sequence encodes CASSPSFGNQPQHF.